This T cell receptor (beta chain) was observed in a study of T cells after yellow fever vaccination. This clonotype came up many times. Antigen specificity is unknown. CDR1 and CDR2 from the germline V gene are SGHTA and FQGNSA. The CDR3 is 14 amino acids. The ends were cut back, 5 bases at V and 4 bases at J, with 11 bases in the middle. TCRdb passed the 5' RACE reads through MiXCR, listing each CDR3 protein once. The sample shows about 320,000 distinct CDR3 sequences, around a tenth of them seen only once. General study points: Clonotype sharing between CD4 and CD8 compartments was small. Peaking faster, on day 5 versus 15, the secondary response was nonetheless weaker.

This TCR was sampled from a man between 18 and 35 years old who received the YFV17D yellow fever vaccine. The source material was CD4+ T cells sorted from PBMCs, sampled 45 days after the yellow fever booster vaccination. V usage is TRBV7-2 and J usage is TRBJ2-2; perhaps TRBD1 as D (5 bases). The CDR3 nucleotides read TGTGCCAGCAGCCAGGACATCCTCACCGGGGAGCTGTTTTTT. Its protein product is CASSQDILTGELFF.